Below, one T cell receptor beta chain is given with its context. The antigen is undetermined. Germline loops: CDR1 GTSNPN, CDR2 SVGIG (reference sequence). The CDR3 runs to 12 residues. Trimming removed 0 bases from V and 6 bases from J, with 7 bases in between. Vbeta (60) and Jbeta (13) primers were used in the PCR. Libraries were prepared by immunoSEQ multiplex PCR; TCRdb keeps only in-frame clonotypes and omits some of them. The sample lists 180,000 or so clones, 62% seen once, with 2.5% to 3% in the top ten. The sample originates from a study of cytomegalovirus exposure and HLA in healthy donors. Study summary: Researchers previously reported finding fewer than 120 million unique TCR beta sequences from about 179 million T cells. Some 90 million unique TCRs from HLA-typed donors were held in an early data release.

Overall study findings and caveats: Upon later analysis, TCR association rates were observed to vary by HLA locus, being highest for DRB1 and lowest for HLA-C. Looking again later, the authors saw that most CMV-associated TCR beta chains seemed HLA-restricted.

The rearrangement joins TRBV30 to TRBJ2-3; unclear D gene. The clonotype originates from a man aged 35-49 years in good health and CMV-seronegative. The specimen sequenced was PBMCs. CDR3: CAWSVLSDTQYF. CDR3 DNA sequence: TGTGCCTGGAGTGTACTGAGTGATACGCAGTATTTT.